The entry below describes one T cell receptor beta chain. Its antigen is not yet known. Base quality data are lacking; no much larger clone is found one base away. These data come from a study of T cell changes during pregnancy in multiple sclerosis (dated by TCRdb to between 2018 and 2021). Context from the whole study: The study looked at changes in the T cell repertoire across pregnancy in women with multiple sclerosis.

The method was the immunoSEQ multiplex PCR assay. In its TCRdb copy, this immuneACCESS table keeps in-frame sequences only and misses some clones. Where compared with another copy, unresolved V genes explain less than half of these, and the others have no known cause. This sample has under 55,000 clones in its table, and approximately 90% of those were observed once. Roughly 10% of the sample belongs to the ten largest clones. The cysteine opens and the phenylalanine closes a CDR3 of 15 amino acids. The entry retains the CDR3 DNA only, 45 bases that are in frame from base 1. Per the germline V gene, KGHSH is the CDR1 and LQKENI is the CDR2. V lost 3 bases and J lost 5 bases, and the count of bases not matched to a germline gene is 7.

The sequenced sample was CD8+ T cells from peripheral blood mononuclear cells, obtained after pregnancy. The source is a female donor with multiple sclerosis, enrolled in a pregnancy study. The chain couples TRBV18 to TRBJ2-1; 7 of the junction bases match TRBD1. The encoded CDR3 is CASSPWDRGDNEQFF. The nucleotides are TGTGCCAGCTCACCCTGGGACAGAGGCGACAATGAGCAGTTCTTC.